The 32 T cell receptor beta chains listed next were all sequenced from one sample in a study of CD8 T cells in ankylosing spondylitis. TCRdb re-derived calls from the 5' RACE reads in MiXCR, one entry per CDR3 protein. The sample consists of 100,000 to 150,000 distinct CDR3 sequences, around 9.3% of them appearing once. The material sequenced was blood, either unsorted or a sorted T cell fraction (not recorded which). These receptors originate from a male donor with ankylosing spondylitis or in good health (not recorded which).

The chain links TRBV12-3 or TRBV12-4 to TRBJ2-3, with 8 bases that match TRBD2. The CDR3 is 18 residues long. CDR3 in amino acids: CTCSLGRVVAGWTDTQYF. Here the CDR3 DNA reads TGTACCTGCAGTTTAGGACGAGTTGTAGCGGGGTGGACAGATACGCAGTATTTT.

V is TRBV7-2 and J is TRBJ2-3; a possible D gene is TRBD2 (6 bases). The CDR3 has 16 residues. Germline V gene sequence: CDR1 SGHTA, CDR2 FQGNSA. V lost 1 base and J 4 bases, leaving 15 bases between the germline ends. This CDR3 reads CASSLGLSREADTQYF. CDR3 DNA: TGTGCCAGCAGCTTAGGTCTTTCGCGGGAAGCAGATACGCAGTATTTT.

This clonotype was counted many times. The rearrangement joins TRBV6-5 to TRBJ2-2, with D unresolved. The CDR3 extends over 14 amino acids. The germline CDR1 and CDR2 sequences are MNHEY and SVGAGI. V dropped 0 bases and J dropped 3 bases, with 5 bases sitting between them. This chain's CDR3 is CASSYSDYTGELFF. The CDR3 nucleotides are TGTGCCAGCAGTTACTCTGATTACACCGGGGAGCTGTTTTTT.

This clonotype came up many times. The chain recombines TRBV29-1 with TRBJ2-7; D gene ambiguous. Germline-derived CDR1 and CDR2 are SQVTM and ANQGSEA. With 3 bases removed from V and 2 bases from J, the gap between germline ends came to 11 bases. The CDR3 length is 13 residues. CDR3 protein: CSVEVGITYEQYF. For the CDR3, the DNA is TGCAGCGTTGAGGTGGGGATAACCTACGAGCAGTACTTC.

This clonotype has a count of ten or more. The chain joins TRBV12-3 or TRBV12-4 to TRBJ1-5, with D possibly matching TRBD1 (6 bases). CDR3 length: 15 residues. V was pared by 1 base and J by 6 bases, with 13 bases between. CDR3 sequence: CASSLGGGGGQPQHF. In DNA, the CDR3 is TGTGCCAGCAGTTTAGGCGGGGGCGGCGGTCAGCCCCAGCATTTT.

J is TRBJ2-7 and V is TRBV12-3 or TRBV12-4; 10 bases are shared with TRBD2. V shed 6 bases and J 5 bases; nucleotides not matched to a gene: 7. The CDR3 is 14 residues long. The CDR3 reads CASREAGGPHEQYF. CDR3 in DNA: TGTGCCAGCAGGGAAGCGGGAGGGCCCCACGAGCAGTACTTC.

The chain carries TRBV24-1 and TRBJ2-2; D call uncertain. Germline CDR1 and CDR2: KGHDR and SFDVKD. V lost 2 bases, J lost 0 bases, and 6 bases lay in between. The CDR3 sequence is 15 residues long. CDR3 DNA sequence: TGTGCCACCAGTGATTGGGCAGCGAACACCGGGGAGCTGTTTTTT. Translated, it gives CATSDWAANTGELFF.

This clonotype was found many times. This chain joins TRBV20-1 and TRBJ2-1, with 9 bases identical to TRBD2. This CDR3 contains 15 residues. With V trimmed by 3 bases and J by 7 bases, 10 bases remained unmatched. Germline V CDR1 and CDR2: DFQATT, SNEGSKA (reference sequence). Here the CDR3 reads CSARIPASGINEQFF. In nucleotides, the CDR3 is TGCAGTGCTAGGATCCCCGCTAGCGGGATTAATGAGCAGTTCTTC.

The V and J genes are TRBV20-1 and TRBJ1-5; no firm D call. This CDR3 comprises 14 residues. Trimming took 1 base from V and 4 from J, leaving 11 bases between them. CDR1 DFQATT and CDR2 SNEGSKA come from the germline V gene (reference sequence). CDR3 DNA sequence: TGCAGTGCTAGAGCGGGGAGGTGGAATCAGCCCCAGCATTTT. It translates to CSARAGRWNQPQHF.

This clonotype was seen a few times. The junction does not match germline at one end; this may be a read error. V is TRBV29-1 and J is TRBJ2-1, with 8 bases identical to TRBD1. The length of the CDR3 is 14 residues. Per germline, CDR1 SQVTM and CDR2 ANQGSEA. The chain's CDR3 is CSFDRTGNYNEQFF. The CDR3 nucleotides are TGCAGCTTTGACAGGACAGGGAACTACAATGAGCAGTTCTTC.

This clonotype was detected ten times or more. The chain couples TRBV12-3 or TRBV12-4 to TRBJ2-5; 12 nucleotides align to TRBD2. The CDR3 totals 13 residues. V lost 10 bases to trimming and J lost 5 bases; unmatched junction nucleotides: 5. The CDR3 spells CATQTSGSETQYF. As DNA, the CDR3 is TGTGCCACACAGACTAGCGGGAGTGAGACCCAGTACTTC.

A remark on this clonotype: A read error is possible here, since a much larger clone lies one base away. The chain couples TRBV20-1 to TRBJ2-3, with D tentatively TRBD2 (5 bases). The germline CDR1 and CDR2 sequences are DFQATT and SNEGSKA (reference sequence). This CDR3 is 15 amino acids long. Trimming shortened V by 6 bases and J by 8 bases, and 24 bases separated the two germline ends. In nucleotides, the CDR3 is TGCAGTGCCGTACTGAGGGATGCACTGCCAAGTACGCAGTATTTT. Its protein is CSAVLRDALPSTQYF.

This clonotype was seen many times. The CDR3 DNA reads TGTGCCAGCAGCCCAACGCGTAGCTCCTACAATGAGCAGTTCTTC. Amino acids: CASSPTRSSYNEQFF. V is TRBV7-8 and J is TRBJ2-1; D unclear. Germline V CDR1 and CDR2: SGHVS, FQNEAQ. The CDR3 is 15 residues long. Trimming left V 5 bases short and J 0 bases short, with 11 bases between.

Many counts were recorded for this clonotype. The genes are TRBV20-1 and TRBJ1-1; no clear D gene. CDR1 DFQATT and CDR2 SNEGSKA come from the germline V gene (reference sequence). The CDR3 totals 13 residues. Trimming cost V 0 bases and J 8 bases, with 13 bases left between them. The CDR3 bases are TGCAGTGCTAGAGATAGCGCCAGGTTAGAAGCTTTCTTT. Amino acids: CSARDSARLEAFF.

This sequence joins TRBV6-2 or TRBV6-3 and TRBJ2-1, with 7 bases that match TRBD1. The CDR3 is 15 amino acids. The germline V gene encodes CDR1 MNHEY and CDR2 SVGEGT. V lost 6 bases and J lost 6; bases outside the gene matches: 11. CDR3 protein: CASRDGTAVFNEQFF. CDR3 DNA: TGTGCCAGCAGAGACGGGACAGCAGTTTTCAATGAGCAGTTCTTC.

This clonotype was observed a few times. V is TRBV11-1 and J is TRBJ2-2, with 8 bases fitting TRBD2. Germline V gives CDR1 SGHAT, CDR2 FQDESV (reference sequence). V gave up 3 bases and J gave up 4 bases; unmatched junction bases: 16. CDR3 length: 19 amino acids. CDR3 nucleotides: TGTGCCAGCAGCTTTTGGGGGCCAGTCGGACTAGCAGTCACCGGGGAGCTGTTTTTT. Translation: CASSFWGPVGLAVTGELFF.

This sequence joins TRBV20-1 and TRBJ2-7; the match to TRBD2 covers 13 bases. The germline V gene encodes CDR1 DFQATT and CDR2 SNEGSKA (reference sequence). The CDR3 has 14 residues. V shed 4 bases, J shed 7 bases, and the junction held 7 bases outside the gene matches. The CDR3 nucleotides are TGCAGTGCTAACGGACTAGCGGGAGTAGGAGAGCAGTACTTC. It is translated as CSANGLAGVGEQYF.

CDR3: CASSLGPGRDSNEQFF. Written as DNA, the CDR3 is TGTGCCAGCAGCTTAGGTCCCGGGCGCGACTCCAATGAGCAGTTCTTC. The V and J genes are TRBV11-3 and TRBJ2-1; no clear D. The CDR3 loop spans 16 amino acids. Germline lookup yields CDR1 SGHNT and CDR2 YENEEA. V lost 1 base and J 6 bases, leaving 16 bases between the germline ends.

The CDR3, as DNA: TGCGCCAGCAGCTTGGGGACAGGGGTCGATCAGCCCCAGCATTTT. Its protein product is CASSLGTGVDQPQHF. V and J are TRBV5-1 and TRBJ1-5; 9 nucleotides line up with TRBD1. The J segment lost 5 bases and the V segment lost 0 bases, leaving 3 bases of the junction unmatched. Germline assignment: CDR1 SGHRS and CDR2 YFSETQ. CDR3 length: 15 amino acids. Filled out from reference TRBV5-1 and TRBJ1-5, the complete variable domain reads KAGVTQTPRYLIKTRGQQVTLSCSPISGHRSVSWYQQTPGQGLQFLFEYFSETQRNKGNFPGRFSGRQFSNSRSEMNVSTLELGDSALYLCASSLGTGVDQPQHFGDGTRLSIL.

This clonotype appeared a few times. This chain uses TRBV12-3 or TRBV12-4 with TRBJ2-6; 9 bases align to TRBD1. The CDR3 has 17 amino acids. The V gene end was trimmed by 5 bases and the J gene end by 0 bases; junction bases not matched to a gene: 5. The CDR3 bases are TGTGCCAGCAGTGAGGACAGGGGCGCCTCTGGGGCCAACGTCCTGACTTTC. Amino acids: CASSEDRGASGANVLTF.

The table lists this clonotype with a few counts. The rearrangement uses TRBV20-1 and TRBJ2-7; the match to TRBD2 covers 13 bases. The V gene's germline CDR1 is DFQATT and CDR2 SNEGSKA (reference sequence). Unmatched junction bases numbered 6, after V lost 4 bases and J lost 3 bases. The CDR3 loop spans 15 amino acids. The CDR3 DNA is TGCAGTGCTATAAAAGGGACTAGCGGGAACTACGAGCAGTACTTC. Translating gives CSAIKGTSGNYEQYF.

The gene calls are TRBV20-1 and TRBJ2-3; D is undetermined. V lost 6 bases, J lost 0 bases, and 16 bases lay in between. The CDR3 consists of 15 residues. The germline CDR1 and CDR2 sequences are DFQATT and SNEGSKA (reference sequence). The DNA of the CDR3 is TGCAGTGCCTCCGGTGGCAGCAAGAGCACAGATACGCAGTATTTT. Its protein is CSASGGSKSTDTQYF.

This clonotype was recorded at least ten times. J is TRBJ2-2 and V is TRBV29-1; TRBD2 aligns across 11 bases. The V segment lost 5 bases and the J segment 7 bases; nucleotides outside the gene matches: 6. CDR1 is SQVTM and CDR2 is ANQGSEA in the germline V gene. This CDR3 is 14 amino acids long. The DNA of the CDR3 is TGCAGCGTTTATTCGGGACTAGCGGACGGGGAGCTGTTTTTT. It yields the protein CSVYSGLADGELFF.

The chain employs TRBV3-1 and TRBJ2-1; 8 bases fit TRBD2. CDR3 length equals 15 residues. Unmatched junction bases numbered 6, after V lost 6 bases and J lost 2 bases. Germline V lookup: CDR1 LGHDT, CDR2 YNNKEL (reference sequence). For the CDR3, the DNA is TGTGCCAGCAGTCCGGGACTAGACCCCTACAATGAGCAGTTCTTC. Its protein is CASSPGLDPYNEQFF.

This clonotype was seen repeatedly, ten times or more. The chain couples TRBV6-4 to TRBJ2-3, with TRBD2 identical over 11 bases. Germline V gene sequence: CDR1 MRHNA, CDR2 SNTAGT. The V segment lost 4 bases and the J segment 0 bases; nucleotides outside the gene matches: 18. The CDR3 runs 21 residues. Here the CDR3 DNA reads TGTGCCAGCAGTGGATGGTGGGCAGGGACTAGCGGAGCGGGGAGCACAGATACGCAGTATTTT. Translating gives CASSGWWAGTSGAGSTDTQYF.

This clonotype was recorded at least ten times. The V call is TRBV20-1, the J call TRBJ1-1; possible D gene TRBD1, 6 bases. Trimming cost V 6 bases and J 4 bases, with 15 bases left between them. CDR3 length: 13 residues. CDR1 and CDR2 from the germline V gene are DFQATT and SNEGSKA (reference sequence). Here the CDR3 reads CSANQGKGTEAFF. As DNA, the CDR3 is TGCAGTGCGAACCAGGGGAAAGGCACTGAAGCTTTCTTT.

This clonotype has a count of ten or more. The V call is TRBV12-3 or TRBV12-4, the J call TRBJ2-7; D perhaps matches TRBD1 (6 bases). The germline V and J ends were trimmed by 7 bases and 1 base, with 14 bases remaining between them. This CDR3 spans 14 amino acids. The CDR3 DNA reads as TGTGCCAGCACCGATCAAGGACAGTCCTACGAGCAGTACTTC. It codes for CASTDQGQSYEQYF.

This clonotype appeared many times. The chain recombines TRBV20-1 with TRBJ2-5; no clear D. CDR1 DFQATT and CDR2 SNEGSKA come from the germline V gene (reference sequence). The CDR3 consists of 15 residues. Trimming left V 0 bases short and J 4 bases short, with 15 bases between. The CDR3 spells CSARDPGQWAETQYF. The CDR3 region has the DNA TGCAGTGCTAGAGACCCGGGCCAATGGGCAGAGACCCAGTACTTC.

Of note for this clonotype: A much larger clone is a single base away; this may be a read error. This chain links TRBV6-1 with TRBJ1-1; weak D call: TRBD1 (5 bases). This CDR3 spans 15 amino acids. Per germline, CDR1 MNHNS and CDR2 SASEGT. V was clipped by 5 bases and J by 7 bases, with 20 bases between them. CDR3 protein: CASSPRGGSTGEAFF. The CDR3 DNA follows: TGTGCCAGCAGTCCACGTGGGGGGTCCACCGGTGAAGCTTTCTTT.

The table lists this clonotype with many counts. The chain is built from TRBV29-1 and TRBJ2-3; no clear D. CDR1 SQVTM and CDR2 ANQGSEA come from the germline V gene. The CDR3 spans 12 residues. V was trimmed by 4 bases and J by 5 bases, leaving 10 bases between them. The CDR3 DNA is TGCAGCGTTGTGAATGGTATAGATACGCAGTATTTT. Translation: CSVVNGIDTQYF.

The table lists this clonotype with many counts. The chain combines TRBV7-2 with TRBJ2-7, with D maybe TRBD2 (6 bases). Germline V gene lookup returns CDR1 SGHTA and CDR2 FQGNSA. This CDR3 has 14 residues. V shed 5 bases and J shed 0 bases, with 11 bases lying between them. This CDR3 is CASSKQEGSYEQYF. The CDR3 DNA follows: TGTGCCAGCAGCAAACAGGAGGGCTCCTACGAGCAGTACTTC.

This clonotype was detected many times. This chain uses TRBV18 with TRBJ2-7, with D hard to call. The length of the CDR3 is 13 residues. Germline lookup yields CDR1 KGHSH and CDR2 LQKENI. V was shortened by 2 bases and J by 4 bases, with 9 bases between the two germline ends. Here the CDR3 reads CASSPWTSYEQYF. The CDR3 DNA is TGTGCCAGCTCACCATGGACCTCTTACGAGCAGTACTTC.